Shown below are 17 T cell receptor beta chains from a single sample sequenced in a study of blood T cell repertoires in COVID-19 (dated by TCRdb to the early 2020s). To prepare the library, the immunoSEQ multiplex PCR assay was applied. Held by TCRdb, this immuneACCESS table contains in-frame sequences only and omits some clones. Under half of the omission traces to an unresolved V gene where checked; the cause of the rest is unknown. The sample includes 200,000 to 300,000 clones, with less than 90% observed a single time. Of the sample, 4% to 4.5% is held by the ten largest clones. The sequencing input was peripheral blood. All receptors come from a man aged 55 to 69 with acute or convalescent COVID-19.

This clone turned up a few times. This chain uses TRBV28 with TRBJ2-2; D perhaps matches TRBD1 (6 bases). The CDR3 sequence is 14 residues long. The V end was cut by 8 bases, the J end by 7 bases, with 17 bases between. Looked up from germline, CDR1 is MDHEN and CDR2 is SYDVKM. For the CDR3, the DNA is TGTGCCAGCGACTATACTCAGGGGAGCGGGGAGCTGTTTTTT. It encodes CASDYTQGSGELFF.

This sequence joins TRBV18 and TRBJ2-2; 14 positions agree with TRBD2. Trimming removed 4 bases from V and 0 bases from J; junction bases left unmatched: 4. The CDR3 runs to 18 residues. Germline V gene lookup returns CDR1 KGHSH and CDR2 LQKENI. CDR3 loop: CASSRTSGGSANTGELFF. The CDR3 nucleotides read TGTGCCAGCTCACGGACTAGCGGGGGGAGCGCGAACACCGGGGAGCTGTTTTTT.

This clone was seen a few times. The chain employs TRBV10-2 and TRBJ1-6; no definite D call. The CDR3 is made up of 14 amino acids. The germline V and J ends were trimmed by 1 base and 5 bases, with 6 bases remaining between them. Looked up from germline, CDR1 is WSHSY and CDR2 is SAAADI. CDR3 in amino acids: CASSEFRNNSPLHF. For the CDR3, the DNA is TGCGCCAGCAGTGAGTTCAGGAATAATTCACCCCTCCACTTT.

This clone was seen only once. The V gene is TRBV6-2 or TRBV6-3, the J gene TRBJ2-2; unclear D gene. V lost 2 bases, J lost 3 bases, and 10 bases lay in between. The CDR3 has 15 amino acids. The germline V gene encodes CDR1 MNHEY and CDR2 SVGEGT. CDR3 DNA: TGTGCCAGCAGTTACCCGTGGCAGGACACCGGGGAGCTGTTTTTT. Its protein product is CASSYPWQDTGELFF.

The chain couples TRBV29-1 to TRBJ1-4, with 10 bases fitting TRBD1. J lost 6 bases, V lost 6 bases, and 4 bases had no gene match. CDR3 length equals 13 residues. CDR1 is SQVTM and CDR2 is ANQGSEA in the germline V gene. The CDR3 here is CSVMTGGDEKLFF. CDR3 nucleotide sequence: TGCAGCGTGATGACAGGGGGCGATGAAAAACTGTTTTTT.

The gene calls are TRBV4-1 and TRBJ2-5, with 8 bases aligning to TRBD2. V shed 0 bases and J 5 bases; nucleotides not matched to a gene: 8. This CDR3 contains 16 residues. Germline V gives CDR1 MGHRA, CDR2 YSYEKL. The CDR3 bases are TGCGCCAGCAGCCAAGATCGGATAGCGGGATATGAGACCCAGTACTTC. It yields the protein CASSQDRIAGYETQYF.

V is TRBV5-1 and J is TRBJ2-7; D possibly corresponds to TRBD2 (5 bases). The germline gives CDR1 SGHRS, CDR2 YFSETQ. V lost 5 bases, J lost 0 bases, and 12 bases lay in between. The CDR3 is 14 residues long. The CDR3 reads CASSGSGSSYEQYF. CDR3 nucleotides: TGCGCCAGCAGTGGGTCTGGGAGCTCCTACGAGCAGTACTTC.

The chain links TRBV19 to TRBJ2-3, with 7 bases aligning to TRBD2. Germline lookup yields CDR1 LNHDA and CDR2 SQIVND (reference sequence). CDR3 size: 13 residues. With 7 bases clipped from V and 1 base from J, the junction kept 2 bases outside the gene matches. The CDR3 DNA reads TGTGCCAGTATGCTAGCGGGCACAGATACGCAGTATTTT. This encodes CASMLAGTDTQYF. The full variable domain, its missing parts supplied by reference TRBV19 and TRBJ2-3, is DGGITQSPKYLFRKEGQNVTLSCEQNLNHDAMYWYRQDPGQGLRLIYYSQIVNDFQKGDIAEGYSVSREKKESFPLTVTSAQKNPTAFYLCASMLAGTDTQYFGPGTRLTVL.

This sequence joins TRBV11-2 and TRBJ1-2; 9 positions match TRBD1. Per germline, CDR1 SGHAT and CDR2 FQNNGV. V lost 3 bases and J lost 7; bases outside the gene matches: 9. The CDR3 length is 15 residues. The CDR3, as DNA: TGTGCCAGCAGCTTGAACCAACAGGGGGCCACTGGCTACACCTTC. Protein: CASSLNQQGATGYTF.

V and J are TRBV5-1 and TRBJ1-3, with 7 bases that match TRBD1. V lost 4 bases, J lost 0 bases, and 1 base stayed unmatched. The germline CDR1 and CDR2 sequences are SGHRS and YFSETQ. The CDR3 loop spans 14 amino acids. CDR3 bases: TGCGCCAGCAGCAGACAGGGCTCTGGAAACACCATATATTTT. As protein: CASSRQGSGNTIYF. Variable domain in full (rest from reference TRBV5-1 and TRBJ1-3): KAGVTQTPRYLIKTRGQQVTLSCSPISGHRSVSWYQQTPGQGLQFLFEYFSETQRNKGNFPGRFSGRQFSNSRSEMNVSTLELGDSALYLCASSRQGSGNTIYFGEGSWLTVV.

The chain is built from TRBV4-1 and TRBJ1-1, with D perhaps TRBD1 (5 bases). The CDR3 is made up of 13 amino acids. Germline assignment: CDR1 MGHRA and CDR2 YSYEKL. The ends were cut back, 1 base at V and 7 bases at J, with 10 bases in the middle. CDR3 sequence: CASSQVGAFEAFF. The CDR3 DNA follows: TGCGCCAGCAGCCAAGTTGGGGCCTTTGAAGCTTTCTTT.

The chain links TRBV9 to TRBJ2-3, with a weak D call TRBD2 (5 bases). CDR3 length equals 12 residues. Germline V lookup: CDR1 SGDLS, CDR2 YYNGEE. Trimming pared 0 bases from V and 6 bases from J, leaving 5 bases between. CDR3 nucleotide sequence: TGTGCCAGCAGCGTAGCGGGGGATACGCAGTATTTT. Amino acids: CASSVAGDTQYF.

The V gene is TRBV7-9, the J gene TRBJ2-2; D may be TRBD1 (5 bases). Germline V gives CDR1 SEHNR, CDR2 FQNEAQ (reference sequence). The V end lost 6 bases, the J end lost 0 bases, and 11 bases lay between the germline ends. There are 15 residues in the CDR3. The CDR3 coding sequence is TGTGCCAGCAGTACTGAGACAGCGAACACCGGGGAGCTGTTTTTT. This sequence encodes CASSTETANTGELFF.

This clone was observed a few times. V is TRBV7-2 and J is TRBJ2-1; D call uncertain. Germline CDR1 and CDR2: SGHTA and FQGNSA. This CDR3 has 16 amino acids. Trimming took off 2 bases at V and 7 bases at J, with 18 bases between the two ends. The CDR3 DNA reads TGTGCCAGCAGCTTACGGCCGACTCATTTAGGAAATGAGCAGTTCTTC. Amino acids: CASSLRPTHLGNEQFF.

This clone was observed once. The V call is TRBV30, the J call TRBJ2-3; 9 bases are a match to TRBD2. Per the germline V gene, CDR1 is GTSNPN and CDR2 is SVGIG (reference sequence). This CDR3 has 15 residues. Trimming removed 3 bases from V and 1 base from J; junction bases left unmatched: 5. CDR3 loop: CAWRLAGFGTDTQYF. The DNA for the CDR3 is TGTGCCTGGAGGCTAGCGGGGTTCGGCACAGATACGCAGTATTTT.

With respect to this clone: Other DNA sequences in this sample translate to the same CDR3. The chain combines TRBV5-4 with TRBJ2-3, with D perhaps matching TRBD2 (6 bases). The CDR3 consists of 13 residues. V lost 2 bases to trimming and J lost 4 bases, with 8 bases between them. Germline V gene lookup returns CDR1 SGHNT and CDR2 YYREEE (reference sequence). The chain's CDR3 is CASSFSGADTQYF. In DNA form, the CDR3 reads TGTGCCAGCAGCTTTTCGGGGGCAGATACGCAGTATTTT.

This chain links TRBV28 with TRBJ1-5; no clear D. The V gene lost 6 bases and the J gene lost 4 bases, with 16 bases spanning the gap. Germline assignment: CDR1 MDHEN and CDR2 SYDVKM. This CDR3 spans 15 amino acids. The CDR3 sequence is CASRLGGIGNQPQHF. The CDR3 DNA reads TGTGCCAGCAGACTAGGAGGGATTGGTAATCAGCCCCAGCATTTT.